This T cell receptor (beta chain) was captured by sequencing in a study of cytomegalovirus exposure and HLA in healthy donors. Details on this clone: The antigen is undetermined.

The PCR employed 60 Vbeta primers together with 13 Jbeta primers. TCRdb keeps only in-frame clones here, not all; method: immunoSEQ multiplex PCR. The table shows almost 85,000 clones, with approximately 78% occurring only once. Findings and caveats of the study: A later analysis reported that several of the most significant clusters appeared to be linked to common viral pathogens, among them Epstein-Barr virus.

The CDR3 is made up of 15 amino acids. The V gene lost 3 bases and the J gene lost 5 bases, with 15 bases spanning the gap. Looked up from germline, CDR1 is SGHTA and CDR2 is FQGNSA. Input material: PBMCs. This sequence was found in a male donor in good health and CMV-seropositive. The chain couples TRBV7-2 to TRBJ2-3, with D maybe TRBD2 (5 bases). As DNA, the CDR3 is TGTGCCAGCAGCTTTGGTACCGGGAAAAGAGATACGCAGTATTTT. Protein sequence: CASSFGTGKRDTQYF.